This T cell receptor beta chain was captured in a study of blood T cell repertoires in COVID-19. Overall study: The United States, Italy and Spain supplied acute and convalescent COVID-19 samples. The cDNA or gDNA used as material had been derived from T cells, B-cell-depleted T cells, or PBMCs.

The CDR3 is 14 residues long. V trimming: 4 bases; J trimming: 3 bases; junction bases outside the gene matches: 4. Per the germline V gene, CDR1 is SGHNT and CDR2 is YYREEE (reference sequence). Authors' methods: Amplifying reference gene primers gave estimates of nucleated cell counts. Profiling relied on immunoSEQ multiplex PCR, and the TCRdb table lists in-frame clones only, not all of them. V and J calls and clone size are as listed in that table; D and trimming were resolved from the DNA. The data show 60,000 to 85,000 clones, around 80% seen once. This sequence originates from a man in his 70s who had recovered from COVID-19. The sample was peripheral blood. The chain is built from TRBV5-4 and TRBJ1-5, with 7 bases identical to TRBD1. The CDR3 DNA reads as TGTGCCAGCAGCACCGACAGGGACAATCAGCCCCAGCATTTT. Translated: CASSTDRDNQPQHF.